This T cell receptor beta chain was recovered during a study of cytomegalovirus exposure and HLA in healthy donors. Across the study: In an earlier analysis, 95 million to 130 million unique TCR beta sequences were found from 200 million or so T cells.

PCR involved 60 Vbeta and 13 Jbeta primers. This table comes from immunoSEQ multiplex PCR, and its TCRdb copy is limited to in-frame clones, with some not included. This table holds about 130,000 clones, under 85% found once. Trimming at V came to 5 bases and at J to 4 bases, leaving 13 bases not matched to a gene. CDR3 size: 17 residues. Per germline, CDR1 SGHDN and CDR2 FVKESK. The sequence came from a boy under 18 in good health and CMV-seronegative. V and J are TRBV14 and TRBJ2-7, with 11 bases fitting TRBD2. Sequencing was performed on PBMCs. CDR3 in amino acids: CASSSRPLAGGVYEQYF. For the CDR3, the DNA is TGTGCCAGCAGCTCCCGACCCCTAGCGGGAGGCGTATACGAGCAGTACTTC.